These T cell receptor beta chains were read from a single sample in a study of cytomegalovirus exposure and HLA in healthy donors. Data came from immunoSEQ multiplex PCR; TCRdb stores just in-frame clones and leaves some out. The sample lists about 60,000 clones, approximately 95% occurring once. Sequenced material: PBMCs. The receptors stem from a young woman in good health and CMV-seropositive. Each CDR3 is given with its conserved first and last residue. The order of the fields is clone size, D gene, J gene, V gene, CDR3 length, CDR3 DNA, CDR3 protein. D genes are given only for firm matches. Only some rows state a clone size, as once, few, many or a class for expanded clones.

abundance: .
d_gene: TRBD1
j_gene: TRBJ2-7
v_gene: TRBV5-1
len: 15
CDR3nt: TGCGCCAGCAGGCCAAATACGGGACAGGGGTCCTTTCAGTACTTC
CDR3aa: CASRPNTGQGSFQYF

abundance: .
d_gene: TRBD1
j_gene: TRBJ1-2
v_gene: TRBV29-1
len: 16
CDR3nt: TGCAGCGTTGGGGGGCTGGCAGGGGGCTTTAACTATGGCTACACCTTC
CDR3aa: CSVGGLAGGFNYGYTF

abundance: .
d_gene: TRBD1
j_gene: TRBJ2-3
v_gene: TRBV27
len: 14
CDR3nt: TGTGCCAGCAGTTGGGACAGGGGGACAGATACGCAGTATTTT
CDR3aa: CASSWDRGTDTQYF

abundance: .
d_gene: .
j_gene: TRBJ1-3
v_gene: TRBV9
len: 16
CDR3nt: TGTGCCAGCAGCCCAGTAGGGGAAACGGCTGGAAACACCATATATTTT
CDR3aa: CASSPVGETAGNTIYF

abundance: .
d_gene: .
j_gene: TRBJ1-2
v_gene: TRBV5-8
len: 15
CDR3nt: TGTGCCAGCAGCTTGGCCCAGACAGGATTCCCTGACTACACCTTC
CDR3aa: CASSLAQTGFPDYTF

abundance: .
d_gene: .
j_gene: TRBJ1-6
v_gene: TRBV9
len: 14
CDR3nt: TGTGCCAGCAGCGCGACAGCCGTTCATTCACCCCTCCACTTT
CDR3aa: CASSATAVHSPLHF

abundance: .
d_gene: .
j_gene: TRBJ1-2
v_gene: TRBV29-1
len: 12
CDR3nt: TGCAGCGCAACAGGGCCCTCCTATGGCTACACCTTC
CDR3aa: CSATGPSYGYTF

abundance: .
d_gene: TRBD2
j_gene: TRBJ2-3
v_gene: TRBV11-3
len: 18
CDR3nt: TGTGCCAGCAGCCCCGGGACTAGCGGGATTTCTAGCACAGATACGCAGTATTTT
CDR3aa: CASSPGTSGISSTDTQYF

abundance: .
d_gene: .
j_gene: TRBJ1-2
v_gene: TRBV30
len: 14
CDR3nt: TGTGCCTGGGACAGGCTCAGGGGTAACTATGGCTACACCTTC
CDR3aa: CAWDRLRGNYGYTF

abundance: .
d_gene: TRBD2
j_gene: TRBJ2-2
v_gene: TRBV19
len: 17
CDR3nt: TGTGCCAGTAGTCCCCGGGGAAGCGGGACGTACACCGGGGAGCTGTTTTTT
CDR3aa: CASSPRGSGTYTGELFF

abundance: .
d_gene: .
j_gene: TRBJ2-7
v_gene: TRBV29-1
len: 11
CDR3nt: TGCAGCGGCGGGGATGCCTACGAGCAGTACTTC
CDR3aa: CSGGDAYEQYF

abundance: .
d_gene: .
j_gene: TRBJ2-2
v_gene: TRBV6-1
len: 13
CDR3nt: TGTGCCAGCAGTCCCACTACCACCGGGGAGCTGTTTTTT
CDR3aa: CASSPTTTGELFF

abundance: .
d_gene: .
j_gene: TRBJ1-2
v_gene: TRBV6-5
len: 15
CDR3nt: TGTGCCAGCAGTTACTCGACCAGGGGCGGTAGCGGCTACACCTTC
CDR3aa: CASSYSTRGGSGYTF

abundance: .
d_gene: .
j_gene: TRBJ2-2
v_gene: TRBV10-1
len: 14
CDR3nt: TGCGCCAGCAGTGAGGGCTTTAACACCGGGGAGCTGTTTTTT
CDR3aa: CASSEGFNTGELFF

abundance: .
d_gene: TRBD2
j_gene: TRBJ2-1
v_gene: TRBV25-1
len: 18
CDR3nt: TGTGCCAGCAGTGGCAGCCTAGCGGGAGGGCCGGCCTACAATGAGCAGTTCTTC
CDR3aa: CASSGSLAGGPAYNEQFF

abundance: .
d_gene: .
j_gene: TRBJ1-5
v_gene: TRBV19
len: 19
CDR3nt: TGTGCCAGTATTGGGTCCCCCGATATACGAGACTATAGCAATCAGCCCCAGCATTTT
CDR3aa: CASIGSPDIRDYSNQPQHF

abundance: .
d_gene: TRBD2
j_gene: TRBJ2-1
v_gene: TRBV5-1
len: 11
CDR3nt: TGCGCCAGCGGCGGGCCGGGGGGGCAGTTCTTC
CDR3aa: CASGGPGGQFF

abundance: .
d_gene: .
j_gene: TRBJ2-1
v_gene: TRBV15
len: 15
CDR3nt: TGTGCCACCAGCAGAGCACAGAGCTCCTACAATGAGCAGTTCTTC
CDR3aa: CATSRAQSSYNEQFF

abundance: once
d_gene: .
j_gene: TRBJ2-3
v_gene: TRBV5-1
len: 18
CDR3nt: TGCGCCAGCAGCTCACCCTCTTTAGCGGCGGCTTATTCAGATACGCAGTATTTT
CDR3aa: CASSSPSLAAAYSDTQYF

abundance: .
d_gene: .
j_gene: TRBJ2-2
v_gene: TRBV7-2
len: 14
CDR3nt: TGTGCCAGCAGTCCGGGTTTTCTCACCGGGGAGCTGTTTTTT
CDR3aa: CASSPGFLTGELFF